What follows are 8 T cell receptor beta chains derived from one specimen sequenced in a study of beta chain features in type 1 diabetes. As every portion of the isolated RNA was reverse transcribed, the sequencing read expressed TCRB transcripts. The protocol was immunoSEQ multiplex PCR, while the TCRdb copy is restricted to in-frame clones and leaves out a portion. The repertoire holds about 620,000 clones, with roughly a sixth as singletons. Sequencing was performed on naive CD4+ T cells from blood. The receptors shown here come from a man younger than 30 in good health.

The chain recombines TRBV5-1 with TRBJ1-1, with a weak D call TRBD1 (5 bases). Germline CDR1 SGHRS, CDR2 YFSETQ. The CDR3 consists of 15 residues. V was pared by 4 bases and J by 4 bases, with 17 bases between. CDR3 amino acids: CASSPDATGPTEAFF. The CDR3 nucleotides are TGCGCCAGCAGCCCCGACGCTACAGGTCCCACTGAAGCTTTCTTT.

This clone turned up a few times. The chain is built from TRBV29-1 and TRBJ2-7; TRBD1 aligns across 10 bases. The CDR3 runs to 13 residues. After removal of 6 bases from V and 6 bases from J, the junction contained 8 bases not matched to a gene. Germline V gene lookup returns CDR1 SQVTM and CDR2 ANQGSEA. The chain's CDR3 is CSVRTGGQGEQYF. CDR3 in DNA: TGCAGCGTACGGACAGGGGGGCAGGGCGAGCAGTACTTC.

J is TRBJ1-2 and V is TRBV10-3, with D tentatively TRBD1 (6 bases). This CDR3 has 14 amino acids. CDR1 is ENHRY, CDR2 SYGVKD, per germline. Trimming shortened V by 7 bases and J by 2 bases, and 14 bases separated the two germline ends. The CDR3 sequence: CAITLGANNYGYTF. The CDR3 nucleotides read TGTGCCATCACTCTGGGGGCAAACAACTATGGCTACACCTTC.

Only a few counts were recorded for this clone. This rearrangement joins TRBV7-9 to TRBJ2-1; 8 positions match TRBD1. Germline V lookup: CDR1 SEHNR, CDR2 FQNEAQ (reference sequence). This CDR3 is 15 amino acids long. V dropped 5 bases and J dropped 1; count of bases not matched to a gene: 4. The DNA of the CDR3 is TGTGCCAGCAGCCCGGGACAGGTTTCCTACAATGAGCAGTTCTTC. Amino acid sequence: CASSPGQVSYNEQFF.

The V gene is TRBV27, the J gene TRBJ1-1, with D possibly TRBD1 on 6 matching bases. Germline CDR1 is MNHEY and CDR2 is SMNVEV (reference sequence). Trimming removed 5 bases from V and 0 bases from J, with 13 bases in between. The CDR3 is made up of 15 amino acids. CDR3 amino acids: CASSPSRTVNTEAFF. The CDR3 DNA follows: TGTGCCAGCAGTCCCAGTCGGACAGTGAACACTGAAGCTTTCTTT.

This clone has more than one count but fewer than ten. V is TRBV29-1 and J is TRBJ2-4; weak D call: TRBD2 (6 bases). Germline assignment: CDR1 SQVTM and CDR2 ANQGSEA. The germline V and J ends were trimmed by 7 bases and 8 bases, with 9 bases remaining between them. This CDR3 has 10 residues. CDR3 loop: CSGGGYIQYF. The CDR3 nucleotides read TGCAGCGGTGGGGGGTACATTCAGTACTTC.

The chain combines TRBV4-2 with TRBJ1-3, with unresolved D. Between the trimmed V and J ends, which lost 1 base and 4 bases, there was a span of 14 bases. Germline V CDR1 and CDR2: LGHNA, YNFKEQ. The CDR3 is made up of 16 amino acids. In DNA, the CDR3 is TGTGCCAGCAGCCAAGTTAGCAGAGGGCCAGGAAACACCATATATTTT. Amino acids: CASSQVSRGPGNTIYF.

The chain couples TRBV9 to TRBJ2-1; D is possibly TRBD1 or TRBD2 (5 bases each). V lost 0 bases, J lost 0 bases, and 10 bases lay in between. Germline V gene sequence: CDR1 SGDLS, CDR2 YYNGEE. CDR3 length: 16 amino acids. As DNA, the CDR3 is TGTGCCAGCAGCGTAGCATCGAGGGGCTCCTACAATGAGCAGTTCTTC. Translated: CASSVASRGSYNEQFF.